This T cell receptor (beta chain) was sequenced for a study of cytomegalovirus exposure and HLA in healthy donors. For the study at large: A preliminary data release comprised 80 million or so unique TCRs obtained from HLA-typed donors.

PCR primers comprised 60 Vbeta and 13 Jbeta primers. Measured with immunoSEQ multiplex PCR; TCRdb has only the in-frame clones, and not every one. The table shows 130,000 or so clones, with roughly three quarters occurring only once. Germline loops: CDR1 SQVTM, CDR2 ANQGSEA. With V trimmed by 7 bases and J by 2 bases, 5 bases remained unmatched. CDR3 length: 12 amino acids. Study-level results: In a later analysis, an Asian-associated ancestry cluster reportedly showed fewer N-insertions than the roughly 650-donor mean. Per a prior analysis, the majority of TCR beta V segments were productive roughly 87% or roughly 30% of the time. Association with HLA alleles at 0.05 false discovery rate was found for roughly 17,000 TCR beta sequences in a later analysis.

Turning to this clone: Its antigen is as yet unknown. Other DNA sequences from this sample encode an identical CDR3 as well.

This TCR was recovered from a woman aged 55 to 70 in good health and CMV-seronegative. Sequenced material: PBMCs. The V gene is TRBV29-1, the J gene TRBJ2-7; the match to TRBD1 covers 7 bases. The CDR3 region is CSGGQTTYEQYF. The CDR3 DNA reads TGCAGCGGGGGACAGACGACCTACGAGCAGTACTTC.